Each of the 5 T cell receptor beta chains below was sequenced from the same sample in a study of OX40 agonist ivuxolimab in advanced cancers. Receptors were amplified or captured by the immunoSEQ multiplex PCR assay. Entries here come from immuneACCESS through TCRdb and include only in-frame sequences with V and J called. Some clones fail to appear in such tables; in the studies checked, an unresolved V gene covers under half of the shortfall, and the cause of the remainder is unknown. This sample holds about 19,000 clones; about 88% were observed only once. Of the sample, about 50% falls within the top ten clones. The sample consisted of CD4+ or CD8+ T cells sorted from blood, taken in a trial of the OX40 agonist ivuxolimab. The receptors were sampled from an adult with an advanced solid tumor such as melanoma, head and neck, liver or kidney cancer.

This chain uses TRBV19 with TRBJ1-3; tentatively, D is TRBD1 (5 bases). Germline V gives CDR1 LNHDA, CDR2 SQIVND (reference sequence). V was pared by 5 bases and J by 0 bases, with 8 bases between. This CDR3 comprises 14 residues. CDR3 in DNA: TGTGCCAGTAGTTGGGGGGGCTCTGGAAACACCATATATTTT. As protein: CASSWGGSGNTIYF.

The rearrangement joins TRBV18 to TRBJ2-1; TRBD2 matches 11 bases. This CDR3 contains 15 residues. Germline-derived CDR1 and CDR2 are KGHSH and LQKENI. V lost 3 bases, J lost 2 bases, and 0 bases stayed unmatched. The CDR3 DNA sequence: TGTGCCAGCTCACCGGGACTAGCGGCCTACAATGAGCAGTTCTTC. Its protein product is CASSPGLAAYNEQFF.

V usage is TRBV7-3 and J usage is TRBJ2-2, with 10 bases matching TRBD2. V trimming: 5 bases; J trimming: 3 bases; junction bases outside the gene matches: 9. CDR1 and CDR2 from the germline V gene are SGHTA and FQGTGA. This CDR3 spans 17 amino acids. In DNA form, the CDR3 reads TGTGCCAGCAGCCCAGGCACTAGCGGGGTGTACACCGGGGAGCTGTTTTTT. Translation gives CASSPGTSGVYTGELFF.

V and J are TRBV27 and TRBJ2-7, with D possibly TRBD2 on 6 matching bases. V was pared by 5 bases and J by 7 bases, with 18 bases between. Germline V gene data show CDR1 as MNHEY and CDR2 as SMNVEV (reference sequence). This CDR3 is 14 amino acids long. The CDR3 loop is CASSPAEGGGEQYF. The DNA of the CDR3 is TGTGCCAGCAGTCCCGCAGAGGGAGGCGGAGAGCAGTACTTC.

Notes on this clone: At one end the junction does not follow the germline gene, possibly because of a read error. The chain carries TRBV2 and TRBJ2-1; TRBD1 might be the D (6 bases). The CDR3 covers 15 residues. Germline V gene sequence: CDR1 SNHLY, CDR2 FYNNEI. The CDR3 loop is CATSQGRLSYNEQFF. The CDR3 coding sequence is TGTGCCACCAGTCAGGGGCGGCTCTCCTACAATGAGCAGTTCTTC.